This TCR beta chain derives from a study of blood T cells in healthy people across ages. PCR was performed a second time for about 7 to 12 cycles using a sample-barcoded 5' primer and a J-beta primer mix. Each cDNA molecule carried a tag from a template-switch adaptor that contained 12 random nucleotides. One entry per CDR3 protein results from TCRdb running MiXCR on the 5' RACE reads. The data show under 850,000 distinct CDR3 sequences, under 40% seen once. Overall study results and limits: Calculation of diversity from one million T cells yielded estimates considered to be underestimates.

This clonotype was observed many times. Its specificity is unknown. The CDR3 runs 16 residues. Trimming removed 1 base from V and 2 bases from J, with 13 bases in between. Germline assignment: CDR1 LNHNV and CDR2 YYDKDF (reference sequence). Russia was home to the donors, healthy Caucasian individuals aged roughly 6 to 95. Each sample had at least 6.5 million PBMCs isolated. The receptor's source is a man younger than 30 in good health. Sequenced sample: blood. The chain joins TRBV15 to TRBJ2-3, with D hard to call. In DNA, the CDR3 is TGTGCCACCAGCAGAGCGATAAGGCAGCTCACAGATACGCAGTATTTT. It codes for CATSRAIRQLTDTQYF.